There are a few counts of the clone carrying this T cell receptor beta chain. Antigen: not known. The record originates from a study of cytomegalovirus exposure and HLA in healthy donors. J gave up 2 bases and V 4 bases, and 12 bases lay outside the gene matches. The CDR3 is 17 amino acids. CDR1 is SGHNT, CDR2 YYREEE, per germline (reference sequence). Primers included in the PCR were 60 Vbeta and 13 Jbeta primers. Sequencing used immunoSEQ multiplex PCR; TCRdb keeps in-frame clones, though not all of them. The data hold 100,000 to 150,000 clones, with around 82% observed a single time. Study conclusions and caveats: According to the study, 150 to 200 TCR beta chains were cytomegalovirus-associated. A link between a missense DCLRE1C variant and TCR beta V- and J-gene trimming emerged from a later analysis. Apart from CMV serostatus, no immune exposure information was available.

The sample taken for sequencing was PBMCs. The receptor's source is a man under 40 in good health and CMV-seropositive. This chain links TRBV5-4 with TRBJ2-5, with TRBD2 matching over 9 bases. This CDR3 is CASSGGGGGRAQETQYF. CDR3 sequence (DNA): TGTGCCAGCAGCGGGGGTGGCGGCGGGAGGGCTCAAGAGACCCAGTACTTC. Based on the CDR3 plus reference TRBV5-4 and TRBJ2-5, the full variable domain is ETGVTQSPTHLIKTRGQQVTLRCSSQSGHNTVSWYQQALGQGPQFIFQYYREEENGRGNFPPRFSGLQFPNYSSELNVNALELDDSALYLCASSGGGGGRAQETQYFGPGTRLLVL.